These T cell receptor beta chains were read from a single sample in a study of regulatory T cells in long-lasting Graves disease. MiXCR, run by TCRdb on the multiplex PCR reads, gives a single entry per CDR3 protein. The sample lists 390,000 or so distinct CDR3 sequences, roughly 10% occurring once. The sample also formed part of further work on T cells in Graves' hyperthyroidism and ophthalmopathy.

This material consisted of peripheral blood mononuclear cells (PBMCs), taken at new diagnosis, from a patient treated with antithyroid drugs. Source of these receptors: a woman aged 18-29 years with Graves disease. CDR3s include the opening cysteine and the closing phenylalanine or tryptophan. The D gene is left open where the match is weak. Size is stated for part of the rows, as once, few or many counts, or as a class when the clone is expanded.

D: .; size: few; J: TRBJ1-1; V: TRBV29-1; CDR3: CSVYYTEAFF; DNA: TGCAGCGTCTACTACACTGAAGCTTTCTTT
D: .; size: .; J: TRBJ2-6; V: TRBV12-3/TRBV12-4; CDR3: CASSLARFGANVLTF; DNA: TGTGCCAGCAGTTTAGCGAGGTTTGGGGCCAACGTCCTGACTTTC
D: .; size: many; J: TRBJ1-1; V: TRBV7-8; CDR3: CASSHPRDINTEAFF; DNA: TGTGCCAGCAGCCACCCCCGGGACATAAACACTGAAGCTTTCTTT
D: .; size: .; J: TRBJ2-7; V: TRBV20-1; CDR3: CSAFGTDRPSYEQYF; DNA: TGCAGTGCGTTCGGGACGGATCGACCCTCCTACGAGCAGTACTTC
D: TRBD2; size: many; J: TRBJ2-7; V: TRBV19; CDR3: CASSIPLREGPPWQYF; DNA: TGTGCCAGTAGTATACCCCTCCGGGAGGGCCCTCCATGGCAGTACTTC
D: TRBD2; size: .; J: TRBJ2-7; V: TRBV19; CDR3: CASSSKAGGKGEQYF; DNA: TGTGCCAGTAGTTCGAAAGCGGGAGGGAAGGGCGAGCAGTACTTC
D: .; size: many; J: TRBJ2-3; V: TRBV7-3; CDR3: CASSLDSHTDTQYF; DNA: TGTGCCAGCAGCCTGGACAGCCACACAGATACGCAGTATTTT
D: TRBD1; size: many; J: TRBJ2-1; V: TRBV2; CDR3: CASSTGQGIFAWDEQFF; DNA: TGTGCCAGCAGTACAGGACAGGGTATTTTCGCCTGGGATGAGCAGTTCTTC
D: .; size: .; J: TRBJ1-2; V: TRBV9; CDR3: CASSVGAGGDYGYTF; DNA: TGTGCCAGCAGCGTAGGCGCAGGCGGGGACTATGGCTACACCTTC
D: .; size: many; J: TRBJ1-5; V: TRBV11-2; CDR3: CASSLRGAGSNQPQHF; DNA: TGTGCCAGCAGCTTACGGGGGGCTGGGAGCAATCAGCCCCAGCATTTT
D: TRBD2; size: few; J: TRBJ2-5; V: TRBV11-2; CDR3: CASRQSGSGSQETQYF; DNA: TGCGCCAGCAGACAAAGCGGGAGCGGGTCCCAAGAGACCCAGTACTTC
D: .; size: few; J: TRBJ1-2; V: TRBV12-3/TRBV12-4; CDR3: CASSLVGRGELYTF; DNA: TGTGCCAGCAGTTTGGTCGGGAGGGGGGAATTGTACACCTTC
D: .; size: many; J: TRBJ1-1; V: TRBV7-8; CDR3: CASSLFGDTEAFF; DNA: TGTGCCAGCAGCTTATTCGGGGACACTGAAGCTTTCTTT
D: .; size: .; J: TRBJ1-4; V: TRBV6-5; CDR3: CASSYPPEEKLFF; DNA: TGTGCCAGCAGTTACCCGCCTGAGGAAAAACTGTTTTTT
D: .; size: many; J: TRBJ2-7; V: TRBV29-1; CDR3: CSGPGPRCYEQYF; DNA: TGCAGCGGCCCGGGACCTCGATGCTACGAGCAGTACTTC
D: TRBD2; size: many; J: TRBJ2-6; V: TRBV11-1; CDR3: CASRIAGGAGGANVLTF; DNA: TGTGCCAGCAGAATAGCGGGGGGCGCAGGTGGGGCCAACGTCCTGACTTTC
D: TRBD2; size: .; J: TRBJ2-3; V: TRBV9; CDR3: CASSPLAGAIYNTDTQYF; DNA: TGTGCCAGCAGTCCCTTAGCGGGGGCCATCTATAACACAGATACGCAGTATTTT
D: .; size: many; J: TRBJ1-1; V: TRBV12-3/TRBV12-4; CDR3: CASSLQANLNTEAFF; DNA: TGTGCCAGCAGTTTACAAGCGAATTTGAACACTGAAGCTTTCTTT
D: TRBD1; size: .; J: TRBJ2-4; V: TRBV25-1; CDR3: CASSDGQGAAKNIQYF; DNA: TGTGCCAGCAGTGACGGACAGGGGGCGGCCAAAAACATTCAGTACTTC
D: TRBD2; size: few; J: TRBJ2-7; V: TRBV24-1; CDR3: CATSHPGGFEQYF; DNA: TGTGCCACCAGTCATCCGGGAGGGTTCGAGCAGTACTTC
D: .; size: many; J: TRBJ2-1; V: TRBV10-3; CDR3: CAISESVGRSSYNEQFF; DNA: TGTGCCATCAGTGAGTCGGTGGGCCGAAGCTCCTACAATGAGCAGTTCTTC
D: .; size: .; J: TRBJ2-2; V: TRBV2; CDR3: CASSAAWTGELFF; DNA: TGTGCCAGCAGTGCGGCTTGGACCGGGGAGCTGTTTTTT
D: .; size: .; J: TRBJ2-6; V: TRBV24-1; CDR3: CATSETTPSGANVLTF; DNA: TGTGCCACCAGTGAAACGACCCCGTCTGGGGCCAACGTCCTGACTTTC
D: .; size: many; J: TRBJ2-7; V: TRBV28; CDR3: CASSPLVGAYEQYF; DNA: TGTGCCAGCAGCCCCCTCGTGGGGGCCTACGAGCAGTACTTC
D: .; size: .; J: TRBJ1-1; V: TRBV10-3; CDR3: CAISERGTAGWVNTEAFF; DNA: TGTGCCATCAGTGAGAGGGGGACGGCAGGGTGGGTGAACACTGAAGCTTTCTTT